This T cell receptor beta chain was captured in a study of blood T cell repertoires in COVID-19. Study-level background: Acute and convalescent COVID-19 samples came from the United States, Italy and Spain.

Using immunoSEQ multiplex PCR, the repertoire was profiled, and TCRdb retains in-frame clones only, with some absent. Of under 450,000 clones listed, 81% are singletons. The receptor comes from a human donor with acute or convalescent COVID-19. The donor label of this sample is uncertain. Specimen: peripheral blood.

The CDR3 spells CASSPGVPAGNTEAFF. Here the CDR3 DNA reads TGTGCCAGCTCACCAGGCGTCCCCGCGGGGAACACTGAAGCTTTCTTT. The rearrangement links TRBV18 to TRBJ1-1; D is unresolved. V shed 2 bases and J shed 1 base, with 14 bases lying between them. This CDR3 is built from 16 residues. Germline V gene sequence: CDR1 KGHSH, CDR2 LQKENI.